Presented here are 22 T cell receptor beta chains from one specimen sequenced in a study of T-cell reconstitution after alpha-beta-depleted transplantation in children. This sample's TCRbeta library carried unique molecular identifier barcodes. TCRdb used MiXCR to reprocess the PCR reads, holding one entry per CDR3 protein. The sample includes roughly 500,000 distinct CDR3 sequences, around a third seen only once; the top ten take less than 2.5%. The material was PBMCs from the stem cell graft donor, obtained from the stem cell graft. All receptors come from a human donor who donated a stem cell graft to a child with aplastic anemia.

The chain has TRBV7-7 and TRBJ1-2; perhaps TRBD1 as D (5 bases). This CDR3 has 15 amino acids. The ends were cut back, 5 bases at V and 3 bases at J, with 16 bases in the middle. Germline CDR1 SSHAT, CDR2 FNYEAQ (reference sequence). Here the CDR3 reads CASSPRQTRDYGYTF. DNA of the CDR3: TGTGCCAGCAGCCCAAGACAGACCCGTGACTATGGCTACACCTTC.

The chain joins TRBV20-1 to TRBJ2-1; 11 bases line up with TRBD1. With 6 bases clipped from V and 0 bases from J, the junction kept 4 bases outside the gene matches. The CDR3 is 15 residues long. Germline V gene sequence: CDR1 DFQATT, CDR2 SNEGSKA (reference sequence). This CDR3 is CSAGTGGPSYNEQFF. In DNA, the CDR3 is TGCAGTGCCGGGACAGGGGGGCCCTCCTACAATGAGCAGTTCTTC.

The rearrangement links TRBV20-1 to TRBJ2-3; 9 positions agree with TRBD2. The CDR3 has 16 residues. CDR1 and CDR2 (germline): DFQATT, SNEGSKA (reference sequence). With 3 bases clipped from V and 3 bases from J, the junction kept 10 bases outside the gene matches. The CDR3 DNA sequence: TGCAGTGCTAGGAGAGCTGGCGGGAGGGCTACAGATACGCAGTATTTT. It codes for CSARRAGGRATDTQYF.

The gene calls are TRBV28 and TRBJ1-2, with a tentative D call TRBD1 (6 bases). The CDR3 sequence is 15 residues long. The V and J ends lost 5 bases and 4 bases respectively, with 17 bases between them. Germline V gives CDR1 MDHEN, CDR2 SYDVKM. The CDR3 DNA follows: TGTGCCAGCAGTCCGGAGACAGGATCTCGCTATGGCTACACCTTC. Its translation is CASSPETGSRYGYTF.

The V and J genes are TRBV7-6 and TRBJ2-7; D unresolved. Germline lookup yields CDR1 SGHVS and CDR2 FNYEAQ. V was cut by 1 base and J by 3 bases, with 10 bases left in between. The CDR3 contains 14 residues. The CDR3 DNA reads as TGTGCCAGCAGCTTAGGACGCGGAGTCTACGAGCAGTACGTC. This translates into CASSLGRGVYEQYV.

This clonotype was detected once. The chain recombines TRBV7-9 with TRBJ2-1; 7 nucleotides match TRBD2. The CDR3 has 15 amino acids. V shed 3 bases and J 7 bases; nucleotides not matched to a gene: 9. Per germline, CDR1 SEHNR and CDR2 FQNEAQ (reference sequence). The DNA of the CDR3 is TGTGCCAGCAGCTTCTTAGCGGGTCGGCTTAATGAGCAGTTCTTC. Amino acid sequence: CASSFLAGRLNEQFF.

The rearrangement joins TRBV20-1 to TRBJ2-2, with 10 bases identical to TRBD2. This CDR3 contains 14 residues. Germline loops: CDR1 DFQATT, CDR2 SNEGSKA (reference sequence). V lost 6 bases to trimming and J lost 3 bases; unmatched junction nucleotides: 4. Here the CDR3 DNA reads TGCAGTGCAGGACTAGCGGCGGACACCGGGGAGCTGTTTTTT. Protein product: CSAGLAADTGELFF.

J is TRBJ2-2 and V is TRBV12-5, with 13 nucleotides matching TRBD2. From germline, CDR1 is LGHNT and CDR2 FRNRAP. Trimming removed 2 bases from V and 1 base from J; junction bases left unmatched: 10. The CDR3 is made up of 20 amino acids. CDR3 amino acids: CASGLPRLGLAGENTGELFF. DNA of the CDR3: TGTGCTAGTGGTTTGCCCCGTCTTGGACTAGCGGGAGAGAACACCGGGGAGCTGTTTTTT. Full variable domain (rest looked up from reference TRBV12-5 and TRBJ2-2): DARVTQTPRHKVTEMGQEVTMRCQPILGHNTVFWYRQTMMQGLELLAYFRNRAPLDDSGMPKDRFSAEMPDATLATLKIQPSEPRDSAVYFCASGLPRLGLAGENTGELFFGEGSRLTVL.

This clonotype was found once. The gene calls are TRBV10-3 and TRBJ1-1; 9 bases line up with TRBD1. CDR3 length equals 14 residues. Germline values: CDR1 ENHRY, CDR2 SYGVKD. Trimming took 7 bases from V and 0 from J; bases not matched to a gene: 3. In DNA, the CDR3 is TGTGCCATCAAGGGACAGGGTGTGAACACTGAAGCTTTCTTT. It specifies CAIKGQGVNTEAFF.

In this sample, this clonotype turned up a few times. The DNA for the CDR3 is TGTGCCAGCAGGTTCCAGGGCCTTTCGGGCACTGAAGCTTTCTTT. As protein: CASRFQGLSGTEAFF. The rearrangement joins TRBV12-3 or TRBV12-4 to TRBJ1-1; possibly TRBD1 for D (5 bases). The CDR3 has 15 amino acids. Trimming cost V 6 bases and J 4 bases, with 18 bases left between them.

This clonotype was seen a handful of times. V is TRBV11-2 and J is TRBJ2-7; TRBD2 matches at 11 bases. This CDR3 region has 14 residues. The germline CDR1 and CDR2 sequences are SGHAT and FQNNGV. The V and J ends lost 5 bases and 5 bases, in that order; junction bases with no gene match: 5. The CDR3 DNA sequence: TGTGCCAGCAGCGTAACTAGCGGGAGCCACGAGCAGTACGTC. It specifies CASSVTSGSHEQYV.

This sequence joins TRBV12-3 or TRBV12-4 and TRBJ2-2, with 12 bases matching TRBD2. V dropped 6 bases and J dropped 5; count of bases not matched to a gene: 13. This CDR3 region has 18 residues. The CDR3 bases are TGTGCCAGCAGGATCTCTAGCGGGAGGGGCCTCCGAACCGGGGAGCTGTTTTTT. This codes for CASRISSGRGLRTGELFF.

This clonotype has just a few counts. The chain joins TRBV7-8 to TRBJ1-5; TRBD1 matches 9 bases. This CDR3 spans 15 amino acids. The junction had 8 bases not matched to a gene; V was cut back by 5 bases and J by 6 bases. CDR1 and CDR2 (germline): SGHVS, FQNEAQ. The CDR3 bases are TGTGCCAGCAGCCACGGACAGACAGGGGGTCAGCCCCAGCATTTT. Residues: CASSHGQTGGQPQHF.

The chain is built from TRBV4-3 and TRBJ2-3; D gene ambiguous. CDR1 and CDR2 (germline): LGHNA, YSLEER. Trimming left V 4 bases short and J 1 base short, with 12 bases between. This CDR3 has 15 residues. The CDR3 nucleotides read TGCGCCAGCAGCCCTGGCTCCCGGGGCACAGATACGCAGTATTTT. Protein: CASSPGSRGTDTQYF.

The CDR3 sequence: CASSPFVGNEQFF. In DNA, the CDR3 is TGTGCCAGCAGCCCCTTCGTTGGGAATGAGCAGTTCTTC. The chain recombines TRBV7-8 with TRBJ2-1; D remains unclear. The CDR3 extends over 13 amino acids. Germline-derived CDR1 and CDR2 are SGHVS and FQNEAQ. V was pared by 5 bases and J by 7 bases, with 12 bases between.

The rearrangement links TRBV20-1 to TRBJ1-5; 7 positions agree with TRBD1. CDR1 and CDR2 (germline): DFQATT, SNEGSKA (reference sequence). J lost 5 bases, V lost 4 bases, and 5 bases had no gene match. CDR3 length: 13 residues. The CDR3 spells CSANPQGYQPQHF. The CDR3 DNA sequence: TGCAGTGCTAATCCACAGGGGTATCAGCCCCAGCATTTT.

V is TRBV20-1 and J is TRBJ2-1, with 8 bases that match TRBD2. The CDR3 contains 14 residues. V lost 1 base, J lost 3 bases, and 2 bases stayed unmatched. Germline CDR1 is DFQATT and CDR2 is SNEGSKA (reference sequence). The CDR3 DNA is TGCAGTGCTAGAGGAGCGGGGGACTACAATGAGCAGTTCTTC. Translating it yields CSARGAGDYNEQFF.

The CDR3 loop reads CASSQDPGTVSYNEQFF. The DNA of the CDR3 is TGCGCCAGCAGCCAAGATCCTGGGACAGTCTCCTACAATGAGCAGTTCTTC. The rearrangement links TRBV4-1 to TRBJ2-1; 7 nucleotides line up with TRBD1. This CDR3 is 17 amino acids long. Germline V gene lookup returns CDR1 MGHRA and CDR2 YSYEKL. The V gene end was trimmed by 0 bases and the J gene end by 0 bases; junction bases not matched to a gene: 5.

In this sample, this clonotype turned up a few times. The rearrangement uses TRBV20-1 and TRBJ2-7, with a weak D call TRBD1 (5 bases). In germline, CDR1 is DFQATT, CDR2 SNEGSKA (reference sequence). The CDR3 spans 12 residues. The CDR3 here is CRSGYGISEQYV. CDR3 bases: TGCAGGTCAGGGTACGGAATATCCGAGCAGTACGTC.

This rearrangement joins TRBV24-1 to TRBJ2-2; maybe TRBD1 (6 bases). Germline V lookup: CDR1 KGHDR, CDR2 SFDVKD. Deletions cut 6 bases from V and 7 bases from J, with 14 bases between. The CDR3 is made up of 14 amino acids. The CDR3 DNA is TGTGCCACCAGTCAGGGGTGGCTGGGCGGGGAGCTGTTTTTT. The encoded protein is CATSQGWLGGELFF.

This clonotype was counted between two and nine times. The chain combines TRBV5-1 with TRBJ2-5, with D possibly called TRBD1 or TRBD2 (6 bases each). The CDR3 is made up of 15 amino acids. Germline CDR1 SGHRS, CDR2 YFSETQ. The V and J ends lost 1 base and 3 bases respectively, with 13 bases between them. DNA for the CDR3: TGCGCCAGCAGCTTGTCCCCGGGGGCGAAAGAGACCCAGTACTTC. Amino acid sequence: CASSLSPGAKETQYF.

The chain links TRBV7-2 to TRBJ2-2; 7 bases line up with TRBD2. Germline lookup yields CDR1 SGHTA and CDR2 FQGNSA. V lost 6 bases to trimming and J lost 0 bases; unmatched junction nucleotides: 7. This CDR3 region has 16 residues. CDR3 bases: TGTGCCAGCAGTCTAAACCTAGCGGCGAACACCGGGGAGCTGTTTTTT. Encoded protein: CASSLNLAANTGELFF.